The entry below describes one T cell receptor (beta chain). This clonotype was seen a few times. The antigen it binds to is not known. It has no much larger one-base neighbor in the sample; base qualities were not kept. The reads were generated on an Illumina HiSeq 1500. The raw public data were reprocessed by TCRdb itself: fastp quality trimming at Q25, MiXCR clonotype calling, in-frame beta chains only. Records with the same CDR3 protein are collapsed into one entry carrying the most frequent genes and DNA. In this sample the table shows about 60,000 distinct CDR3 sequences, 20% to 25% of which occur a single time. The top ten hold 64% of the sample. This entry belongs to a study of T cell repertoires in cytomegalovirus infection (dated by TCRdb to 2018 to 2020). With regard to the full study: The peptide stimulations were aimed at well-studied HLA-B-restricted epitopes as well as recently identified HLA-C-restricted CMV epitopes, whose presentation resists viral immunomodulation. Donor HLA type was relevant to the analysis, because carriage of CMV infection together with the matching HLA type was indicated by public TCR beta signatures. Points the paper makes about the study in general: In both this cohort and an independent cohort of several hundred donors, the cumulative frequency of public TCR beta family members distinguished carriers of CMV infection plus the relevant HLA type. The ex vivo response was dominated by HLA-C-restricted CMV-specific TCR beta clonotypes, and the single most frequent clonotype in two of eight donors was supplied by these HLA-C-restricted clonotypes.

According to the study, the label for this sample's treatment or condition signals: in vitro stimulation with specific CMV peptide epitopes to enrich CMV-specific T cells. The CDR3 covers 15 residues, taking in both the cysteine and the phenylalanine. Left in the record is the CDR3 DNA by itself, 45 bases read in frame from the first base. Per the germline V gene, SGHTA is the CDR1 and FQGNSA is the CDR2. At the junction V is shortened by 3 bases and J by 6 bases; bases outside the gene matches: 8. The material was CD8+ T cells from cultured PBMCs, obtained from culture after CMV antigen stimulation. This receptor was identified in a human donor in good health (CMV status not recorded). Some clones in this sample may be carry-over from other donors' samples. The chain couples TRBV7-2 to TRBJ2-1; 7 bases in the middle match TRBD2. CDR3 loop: CASSLSGTAFNEQFF. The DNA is TGTGCCAGCAGCTTGAGCGGGACCGCTTTCAATGAGCAGTTCTTC.